This T cell receptor beta chain is from a study of STAT5B mutations in CD4+ large granular lymphocyte leukemia. General study results and limits: Without putative leukemic clones, patient CD4-sorted repertoires remained more clonal than healthy CD4+ repertoires. Compared with healthy controls (2/35), patient top clones favored TRBV06 (8/27).

The assay was run at survey level. Libraries were prepared by immunoSEQ multiplex PCR; TCRdb keeps only in-frame clonotypes and omits some of them. The repertoire includes roughly 40,000 clones, approximately 88% of them detected once, and approximately 0.35% sits in the top ten. In the case of this clone: Its antigen is undetermined.

The CDR3 length is 12 residues. V gave up 7 bases and J gave up 6 bases; unmatched junction bases: 5. Germline V CDR1 and CDR2: MRHNA, SNTAGT. This clonotype was obtained from a human donor in good health. The chain combines TRBV6-4 with TRBJ1-2; 7 bases agree with TRBD1. Sequenced: CD4+ T cells from blood buffy coats. The CDR3 nucleotides read TGTGCCAGCAAATCTCAGGGGGATGGCTACACCTTC. Amino acid sequence: CASKSQGDGYTF.